This T cell receptor beta chain is from a study of CD8+ T cells in alopecia areata. Whole-study findings and limits: Scalp clonality decreased significantly with tofacitinib, and so did expanded CD8+ clones among the top 100. Mice gave a clearer picture of TCR sharing than patients did, possibly for HLA-related reasons.

Treatment described: oral pan-JAK inhibitor, 5-10 mg twice daily. This clone was found a few times. Its cognate antigen is unknown. Extracted RNA was reverse transcribed into cDNA, the sequencing template. TCRdb keeps only in-frame clones here, not all; method: immunoSEQ multiplex PCR. This table has some 190,000 clones, approximately 65% appearing once. Trimming took 4 bases from V and 0 from J, leaving 8 bases between them. Germline V gene sequence: CDR1 SQVTM, CDR2 ANQGSEA. CDR3 length: 13 residues. Source: CD4+ T cells sorted from blood, taken at week 44, from a patient treated with tofacitinib. The clonotype comes from a human donor with alopecia areata. This chain uses TRBV29-1 with TRBJ2-3; TRBD2 might be the D (5 bases). CDR3: CSVVGLSTDTQYF. CDR3 nucleotide sequence: TGCAGCGTTGTTGGACTTAGCACAGATACGCAGTATTTT.